This TCR beta chain was sequenced for a study of blood T cells in healthy people across ages (dated by TCRdb to between 2014 and 2016). Context from the whole study: Template switching captured roughly one uniquely barcoded TCR beta cDNA molecule per two T cells in model experiments. Donors were grouped into four age groups: young (average roughly 17 years), middle-aged (39), aged (around 66) and long-lived (about 82). The study analyzed two additional independent replicas of 1 million unique cDNA reads from the same blood draw for two donors, one aged 18 to 30 and one aged 80 or older. To track age-related changes in TCR beta repertoire diversity, the study relied on deep sequencing normalized with unique cDNA molecular identifiers.

V and J are trimmed by 5 bases and 0 bases, and the gene matches miss 6 bases of the junction. From its cysteine to its phenylalanine, the CDR3 spans 15 amino acids. CDR3 DNA only is kept here, 45 bases in frame from base 1. CDR1 and CDR2 are read off the germline V gene as MDHEN and SYDVKM. Results and caveats for the whole study, not just this receptor: A strong correlation was found between observed TCR beta diversity and the percentage of naive T cells measured by flow cytometry. Because the CMV infection status of the donors was unknown, age-related changes in expanded clonotypes may potentially have been confounded. Observed TCR beta diversity per million T cells fell roughly linearly with age, and a significant reduction was already apparent by age about 36. Because profiling used bulk unsorted PBMCs, naive and antigen-experienced compartments could not be compared conclusively. Estimates of total diversity based on one million sequenced T cells were regarded as lower bounds and as underestimates. Compared with the aged group, the long-lived group had more naive CD4+ T cells, fewer expanded clones and increased TCR diversity, a pattern suggesting age selection.

In the case of this clonotype: No cognate antigen has been identified for it. No base quality values were provided; no much bigger clone lies one nucleotide off.

The donors were some 36 Caucasian individuals from Russia, aged roughly 6 to 100 years, who were systemically healthy. Each donor gave 9 to 10 milliliters of peripheral blood, collected into EDTA-treated Vacutainer tubes. Ficoll-Paque density-gradient centrifugation was used to isolate PBMCs, with at least 7 million per sample. Trizol reagent was used to extract total RNA from PBMCs, with at least 5 micrograms per sample. For every donor, an aliquot of PBMCs went through flow cytometry to measure the percentages of naive CD45RAhigh/CD27high T cells. Library method: 5' RACE. TCRdb names Illumina HiSeq 2500 as the instrument used. A second PCR of roughly 6 to 11 cycles was performed with a sample-barcoded 5' primer and a J-beta primer mix. A unique molecular identifier was introduced onto each TCR beta cDNA molecule by a template-switch 5' adaptor carrying 12 random nucleotides. Each sample yielded at least 3 million CDR3-containing paired-end reads. First-strand cDNA synthesis was performed from all RNA using the Mint cDNA synthesis kit, with priming by a TRBC-specific oligonucleotide. Following uracil-DNA glycosylase treatment, all cDNA underwent a first 18-cycle PCR with the universal primers M1SS and BC2_uni_R. Under the source paper's analysis protocol: Each sample was normalized by randomly selecting 1 million high-quality reads, each carrying a distinct molecular identifier. Reads with shared molecular identifiers were discarded instead of being binned into consensus sequences. MiTCR, with a Q25 quality threshold and the strictest error-elimination algorithm, was used for CDR3 identification, clonotype clustering and error correction. A nonparametric unseen species model with Euler transformation was used to estimate lower-bound total TCR beta diversity. In-frame beta chains were kept once TCRdb had trimmed the public reads at Q25 with fastp and called clones with MiXCR. For every CDR3 protein sequence, its rows merge into one entry that carries the most common genes and DNA. For this entry, the V and J calls and clone size follow TCRdb and not the study's own pipeline. For this sample the table gives roughly 800,000 distinct CDR3 sequences, of which around 24% were detected only once. The ten largest make up approximately 2.9% of the sample.

These records were also assigned to another study, of T cells of mothers and their children. As that second paper reports: The donors were nine systemically healthy Caucasian individuals, made up of three mothers and their six children. cDNA synthesis used all of the extracted RNA, with around 1.4 ug of RNA in each 15 ul reaction. Sample barcodes and 2-4 random nucleotides were added via the M1S primer in the second PCR. Over 8 million TCR beta CDR3 reads were obtained for each mother, and around 2.7 million reads were obtained for each child. Thymic selection similarly shapes TCR recombination output in related and unrelated pairs, with minor effect from inherited differences. Normalized repertoire overlap was always slightly but never significantly higher in related than unrelated mother-child pairs. No persistent microchimeric T cell clones were detected, at a sensitivity of around 97 clones per million clonotypes. In the study, deep NGS was used to compare the TCR beta repertoires of mothers and children, and features distinguishing related mother-child pairs from unrelated individuals were sought. The mean age was 40 +/- 4 years for the mothers and approximately 11 +/- 4 years for the children. After adapter ligation with NEBNext reagents, the libraries were sequenced on Illumina HiSeq 2000 with 100+100 nt paired-end reads. To prevent cross-contamination, the mother and child libraries were prepared one month apart and sequenced in separate runs. For each donor, between about 500,000 and 2,200,000 distinct TCR beta clonotypes were identified. Naive TCR beta clonotypes were estimated from low-frequency clonotypes matched to each donor's FACS-determined naive share, without sorting.

Sequenced material: blood. The sequence was obtained from a boy between 10 and 17 years old in good health. The chain couples TRBV28 to TRBJ2-5; the junction holds 7 bases that match TRBD1. The nucleotides read TGTGCCAGCAGTCACCCGGGACAGAACCAAGAGACCCAGTACTTC. This gives the protein CASSHPGQNQETQYF.